The clone carrying this T cell receptor (beta chain) showed up many times. Antigen unknown. Investigators prepared the TCR beta libraries by applying iRepertoire HTBI primers and Arm-PCR of CDR3 regions. TCRdb re-called the multiplex PCR reads through MiXCR, storing one row per CDR3 protein. The sample includes 350,000 to 450,000 distinct CDR3 sequences, 10% to 15% of them seen just once. V lost 0 bases and J 3 bases, leaving 14 bases between the germline ends. Germline CDR1 is DFQATT and CDR2 is SNEGSKA (reference sequence). The CDR3 runs to 16 residues. The time point here: newly diagnosed GD, antithyroid drugs for less than 3 months. Extracted RNA from PBMCs served as the source of the TCR library. Those enrolled as patients came out of an endocrinology department in Xi'an, China. This specimen comes from a study of regulatory T cells in long-lasting Graves disease. General study points: Whereas nearly 1,000 public clonotypes were shared by new patients, persistent patients shared more, at a few thousand.

These sequences were also reported in another study, on T cells in Graves' hyperthyroidism and ophthalmopathy. From that second work: Disease duration under 2 months; hyperthyroidism patients were aged 18 to 65. Diagnoses were made from clinical symptoms, serum measures (thyroxine and TRAb), thyroid ultrasound and orbital computed tomography.

This sequence joins TRBV20-1 and TRBJ1-4, with D maybe TRBD1 (6 bases). The sample in question was peripheral blood mononuclear cells (PBMCs), obtained at new diagnosis, from a patient treated with antithyroid drugs. This receptor was taken from a woman younger than 30 with Graves disease. The CDR3 bases are TGCAGTGCTAGAGATGGGGGGGCTATAGCTAATGAAAAACTGTTTTTT. Amino acid sequence: CSARDGGAIANEKLFF.